The 31 T cell receptor beta chains below all came from one sample that was sequenced in a study of T cell responses to AZD1222 COVID-19 vaccine (dated by TCRdb to the early 2020s). Library generation was performed with the immunoSEQ multiplex PCR assay. The clones in this table, taken by TCRdb from immuneACCESS, are in-frame only. Not every clone is retained; where verified, under half of the shortfall comes from an unresolved V gene, and the cause of the rest is unknown. The sample includes about 120,000 clones, with roughly nine tenths observed a single time. Approximately 2.4% of the sample is in the top ten clones. This sample's time point label indicates: baseline before first vaccination. The sequencing here drew on peripheral blood, taken on day 0 of AZD1222 vaccination. These receptors all come from an adult in good health.

V and J are TRBV12-3 or TRBV12-4 and TRBJ2-3; D call uncertain. The CDR3 is 11 amino acids. Between the trimmed V and J ends, which lost 6 bases and 7 bases, there was a span of 8 bases. In DNA, the CDR3 is TGTGCCAGCAGCGCCCCTTATACGCAGTATTTT. Translated: CASSAPYTQYF.

In this sample, this clone turned up a few times. V usage is TRBV28 and J usage is TRBJ1-6; weak D call: TRBD1 (5 bases). This CDR3 region has 16 residues. Germline V gene data show CDR1 as MDHEN and CDR2 as SYDVKM. V shed 2 bases and J shed 6 bases, with 14 bases lying between them. The CDR3 reads CASSLGVAGTNSPLHF. In nucleotides, the CDR3 is TGTGCCAGCAGTTTAGGGGTGGCAGGGACTAATTCACCCCTCCACTTT.

Only one count was recorded for this clone. This chain links TRBV7-8 with TRBJ2-1; 8 nucleotides match TRBD2. V lost 5 bases to trimming and J lost 4 bases; unmatched junction nucleotides: 7. The germline CDR1 and CDR2 sequences are SGHVS and FQNEAQ. The CDR3 consists of 15 residues. CDR3: CASSASSGYYNEQFF. The CDR3, as DNA: TGTGCCAGCAGCGCCTCTAGCGGGTATTACAATGAGCAGTTCTTC.

The chain has TRBV10-2 and TRBJ2-5; no reliable D call. The CDR3 runs to 12 residues. Germline CDR1 reads WSHSY; CDR2 reads SAAADI. The V end lost 7 bases, the J end lost 4 bases, and 10 bases lay between the germline ends. CDR3 coding DNA: TGCGCCAGCACCCCCGGATTAGAGACCCAGTACTTC. It yields the protein CASTPGLETQYF.

This chain connects TRBV10-3 to TRBJ1-5; the D gene is possibly TRBD1 (6 bases). Per the germline V gene, CDR1 is ENHRY and CDR2 is SYGVKD. V lost 6 bases and J lost 0, with 12 bases in between. CDR3 length equals 15 residues. The CDR3 is CAISGRQDSNQPQHF. CDR3 DNA sequence: TGTGCCATCAGCGGCAGACAGGATAGCAATCAGCCCCAGCATTTT.

The chain combines TRBV6-5 with TRBJ2-7, with D possibly matching TRBD2 (5 bases). CDR3 size: 12 residues. CDR1 and CDR2 (germline): MNHEY, SVGAGI. Trimming took 6 bases from V and 6 from J, leaving 12 bases between them. The CDR3 is CASRPLAGEQYF. CDR3 nucleotide sequence: TGTGCCAGCAGACCTCTAGCAGGCGAGCAGTACTTC.

The V call is TRBV6-1, the J call TRBJ2-1; the match to TRBD2 covers 12 bases. Looked up from germline, CDR1 is MNHNS and CDR2 is SASEGT. The CDR3 sequence is 15 residues long. With 2 bases clipped from V and 12 bases from J, the junction kept 8 bases outside the gene matches. CDR3 coding DNA: TGTGCCAGCAGTGAAAACCCGACTAGCGGGAGTAGGCAGTTCTTC. Translation: CASSENPTSGSRQFF.

The chain has TRBV28 and TRBJ1-6, with D uncertain. The CDR3 has 16 residues. Trimming took off 2 bases at V and 5 bases at J, with 13 bases between the two ends. Looked up from germline, CDR1 is MDHEN and CDR2 is SYDVKM. Written as DNA, the CDR3 is TGTGCCAGCAGTTTAAGGGTGGGCGTACATAATTCACCCCTCCACTTT. Protein sequence: CASSLRVGVHNSPLHF.

V and J are TRBV29-1 and TRBJ2-5; no clear D. This CDR3 has 13 amino acids. CDR1 is SQVTM, CDR2 ANQGSEA, per germline. V shed 4 bases and J shed 1 base, with 10 bases lying between them. DNA of the CDR3: TGCAGCGTTGGGCCCAGAGGCCAAGAGACCCAGTACTTC. This codes for CSVGPRGQETQYF. Filled out from reference TRBV29-1 and TRBJ2-5, the complete variable domain reads SAVISQKPSRDICQRGTSLTIQCQVDSQVTMMFWYRQQPGQSLTLIATANQGSEATYESGFVIDKFPISRPNLTFSTLTVSNMSPEDSSIYLCSVGPRGQETQYFGPGTRLLVL.

CDR3 sequence: CASSQRARTSGQTDEQFF. The CDR3 DNA reads TGTGCCAGCAGTCAAAGAGCGAGAACTAGCGGGCAGACGGATGAGCAGTTCTTC. This chain connects TRBV2 to TRBJ2-1; 9 positions agree with TRBD2. This CDR3 spans 18 amino acids. The trim removed 5 bases at V and 8 bases at J, leaving 19 bases unmatched. CDR1 and CDR2 (germline): SNHLY, FYNNEI.

This clone was picked up one time. The chain is built from TRBV5-4 and TRBJ2-2, with 9 nucleotides matching TRBD2. V was pared by 3 bases and J by 0 bases, with 6 bases of the junction left unmatched. Germline CDR1 and CDR2: SGHNT and YYREEE (reference sequence). The CDR3 has 17 amino acids. The CDR3 region is CASSSWTSAANTGELFF. In DNA form, the CDR3 reads TGTGCCAGCAGCTCCTGGACTAGCGCCGCGAACACCGGGGAGCTGTTTTTT.

Only one count was recorded for this clone. The V call is TRBV7-9, the J call TRBJ2-1; TRBD2 aligns across 9 bases. The CDR3 is 18 residues long. The J segment lost 3 bases and the V segment lost 0 bases, leaving 9 bases of the junction unmatched. Germline V CDR1 and CDR2: SEHNR, FQNEAQ (reference sequence). Here the CDR3 reads CASSLAGPGAGGYNEQFF. CDR3 DNA: TGTGCCAGCAGCTTAGCTGGGCCGGGAGCGGGAGGCTACAATGAGCAGTTCTTC.

The chain combines TRBV12-3 or TRBV12-4 with TRBJ1-5; TRBD1 agrees at 8 bases. Unmatched junction bases numbered 4, after V lost 5 bases and J lost 7 bases. This CDR3 spans 13 amino acids. The CDR3 region has the DNA TGTGCCAGCAGTACGACAGGGGAGCAGCCCCAGCATTTT. Amino acids: CASSTTGEQPQHF.

V and J are TRBV27 and TRBJ2-7; no definite D call. The CDR3 extends over 16 amino acids. Germline assignment: CDR1 MNHEY and CDR2 SMNVEV (reference sequence). V dropped 3 bases and J dropped 4 bases, with 19 bases sitting between them. The CDR3 here is CASSFAVGRNLYEQYF. The CDR3 nucleotides read TGTGCCAGCAGTTTCGCGGTTGGGCGGAACTTGTACGAGCAGTACTTC.

V usage is TRBV5-1 and J usage is TRBJ2-2; D unclear. Trimming took off 0 bases at V and 0 bases at J, with 6 bases between the two ends. The CDR3 loop spans 15 amino acids. Germline V CDR1 and CDR2: SGHRS, YFSETQ. DNA of the CDR3: TGCGCCAGCAGCTTGGGGGCAACGAACACCGGGGAGCTGTTTTTT. Translated, it gives CASSLGATNTGELFF.

This chain uses TRBV11-2 with TRBJ1-4, with D uncertain. The CDR3 loop spans 14 amino acids. Trimming shortened V by 2 bases and J by 0 bases, and 4 bases separated the two germline ends. Per the germline V gene, CDR1 is SGHAT and CDR2 is FQNNGV. The CDR3 spells CASSLSTTNEKLFF. The CDR3 nucleotides read TGTGCCAGCAGCTTATCGACAACTAATGAAAAACTGTTTTTT.

The rearrangement joins TRBV6-5 to TRBJ2-3, with TRBD2 matching over 10 bases. J lost 6 bases, V lost 0 bases, and 3 bases had no gene match. Looked up from germline, CDR1 is MNHEY and CDR2 is SVGAGI. The CDR3 loop spans 15 amino acids. The CDR3 bases are TGTGCCAGCAGTTACTCGCAAGCGGGGGGGGATACGCAGTATTTT. It translates to CASSYSQAGGDTQYF.

The chain carries TRBV5-1 and TRBJ1-2; possible D gene TRBD1, 6 bases. Trimming took 0 bases from V and 8 from J, leaving 17 bases between them. CDR1 SGHRS and CDR2 YFSETQ come from the germline V gene. This CDR3 has 15 amino acids. CDR3 in DNA: TGCGCCAGCAGCTTGGGGACAGCCCAGGAGGCCGGCTACACCTTC. Protein product: CASSLGTAQEAGYTF.

The chain joins TRBV28 to TRBJ2-5, with 9 bases matching TRBD1. Germline V gene data show CDR1 as MDHEN and CDR2 as SYDVKM. This CDR3 has 15 amino acids. V shed 1 base, J shed 1 base, and the junction held 1 base outside the gene matches. DNA of the CDR3: TGTGCCAGCAGTTTATCGACAGGGGGCCAAGAGACCCAGTACTTC. This codes for CASSLSTGGQETQYF.

The V gene is TRBV28, the J gene TRBJ2-3; D is possibly TRBD2 (6 bases). V lost 2 bases and J 3 bases, leaving 12 bases between the germline ends. The germline gives CDR1 MDHEN, CDR2 SYDVKM. The length of the CDR3 is 15 residues. The CDR3 sequence is CASSLGGYGTDTQYF. The CDR3 region has the DNA TGTGCCAGCAGTTTAGGGGGGTATGGGACAGATACGCAGTATTTT.

This sequence joins TRBV5-6 and TRBJ1-4, with a possible D match to TRBD1 (6 bases). The CDR3 covers 14 residues. The V and J ends lost 4 bases and 8 bases respectively, with 15 bases between them. Germline lookup yields CDR1 SGHDT and CDR2 YYEEEE. The CDR3 DNA follows: TGTGCCAGCAGCCGAACAGGGATCGGGGAAAAACTGTTTTTT. Translation gives CASSRTGIGEKLFF.

V is TRBV19 and J is TRBJ1-2, with D possibly TRBD1 on 5 matching bases. The CDR3 is 12 residues long. The germline V gene encodes CDR1 LNHDA and CDR2 SQIVND (reference sequence). The ends were cut back, 4 bases at V and 8 bases at J, with 11 bases in the middle. CDR3 amino acids: CASSTRGGGYTF. The CDR3, as DNA: TGTGCCAGTAGTACGAGGGGCGGGGGCTACACCTTC.

To note about this clone: At one end, the junction sequence differs from germline, possibly due to a read error. The V and J genes are TRBV7-7 and TRBJ2-3, with TRBD1 matching over 9 bases. Germline V gene data show CDR1 as SSHAT and CDR2 as FNYEAQ (reference sequence). The CDR3 consists of 15 residues. As DNA, the CDR3 is TGTGCTAGCAGCCCGACAGGGGGGATTGGAGATACGCAGTATTTT. It is translated as CASSPTGGIGDTQYF.

This rearrangement joins TRBV3-1 (or the pseudogene TRBV3-2) to TRBJ1-5; D gene ambiguous. Trimming cost V 0 bases and J 9 bases, with 12 bases left between them. CDR1 and CDR2 from the germline V gene are LGHDT and YNNKEL (reference sequence). This CDR3 region has 14 residues. CDR3 sequence: CASSQDATRWPQHF. The CDR3 DNA is TGTGCCAGCAGCCAAGACGCCACGCGGTGGCCCCAGCATTTT.

This chain joins TRBV13 and TRBJ2-3; D not certain. Germline-derived CDR1 and CDR2 are PRHDT and FYEKMQ (reference sequence). V was pared by 5 bases and J by 4 bases, with 7 bases between. This CDR3 has 12 amino acids. Written as DNA, the CDR3 is TGTGCCAGCAGCCAGTCGGCAGATACGCAGTATTTT. As protein: CASSQSADTQYF.

This sequence joins TRBV7-3 and TRBJ2-2; D unresolved. CDR3 size: 15 residues. Germline V lookup: CDR1 SGHTA, CDR2 FQGTGA. The V end lost 1 base, the J end lost 0 bases, and 6 bases lay between the germline ends. CDR3 amino acids: CASSLSVTNTGELFF. DNA for the CDR3: TGTGCCAGCAGCTTAAGCGTTACGAACACCGGGGAGCTGTTTTTT.

The CDR3 is CSATPVSEQYF. The CDR3 DNA follows: TGCAGTGCCACTCCTGTGAGCGAGCAGTACTTC. V and J are TRBV20-1 and TRBJ2-7; D uncertain. Germline V CDR1 and CDR2: DFQATT, SNEGSKA (reference sequence). Trimming took 6 bases from V and 6 from J, leaving 12 bases between them. This CDR3 is built from 11 residues.

This rearrangement joins TRBV2 to TRBJ1-1; 10 nucleotides align to TRBD1. V lost 7 bases and J lost 4; bases outside the gene matches: 9. Germline lookup yields CDR1 SNHLY and CDR2 FYNNEI. There are 15 residues in the CDR3. The CDR3: CASTSGQGGGTEAFF. The CDR3 nucleotides read TGTGCCAGCACCTCCGGACAGGGGGGTGGCACTGAAGCTTTCTTT.

A single count supports this clone. This sequence joins TRBV3-1 (or the pseudogene TRBV3-2) and TRBJ2-3; TRBD2 agrees at 7 bases. This CDR3 is built from 14 residues. CDR1 and CDR2 (germline): LGHDT, YNNKEL (reference sequence). J was trimmed by 1 base and V by 7 bases; bases with no gene match: 5. CDR3 in amino acids: CASTGGSGTDTQYF. In DNA, the CDR3 is TGTGCCAGCACCGGCGGGAGTGGCACAGATACGCAGTATTTT.

The V call is TRBV27, the J call TRBJ2-7; D might be TRBD1 (5 bases). V lost 3 bases, J lost 2 bases, and 11 bases lay in between. Per germline, CDR1 MNHEY and CDR2 SMNVEV (reference sequence). This CDR3 has 14 amino acids. CDR3 residues: CASSFVGQTYEQYF. The CDR3, as DNA: TGTGCCAGCAGTTTTGTTGGACAAACCTACGAGCAGTACTTC.

The chain links TRBV19 to TRBJ2-1; 9 bases align to TRBD2. Looked up from germline, CDR1 is LNHDA and CDR2 is SQIVND (reference sequence). The CDR3 has 16 residues. Unmatched junction bases numbered 9, after V lost 5 bases and J lost 4 bases. CDR3 nucleotides: TGTGCCAGTAGTTCCCGTAGCGGGAGTAGATACAATGAGCAGTTCTTC. Translated: CASSSRSGSRYNEQFF.